The 16 T cell receptor beta chains presented below share a single source sample, sequenced in a study of blood T cell repertoires in COVID-19. TCRdb's table, derived via immunoSEQ multiplex PCR, lists solely in-frame clones and lacks some. The table lists a few hundred thousand clones, approximately 85% of them singletons. The sample taken for sequencing was PBMCs or T cells enriched from blood (not recorded which). The source of these receptors is a woman in her fifties or sixties who had recovered from COVID-19.

The V call is TRBV28, the J call TRBJ2-1; D might be TRBD2 (7 bases). This CDR3 is built from 15 residues. The V end lost 3 bases, the J end lost 5 bases, and 14 bases lay between the germline ends. Germline assignment: CDR1 MDHEN and CDR2 SYDVKM. CDR3 region: CASSFLGEGDNEQFF. The CDR3 bases are TGTGCCAGCAGTTTTTTAGGGGAGGGGGACAATGAGCAGTTCTTC. Full variable domain (rest looked up from reference TRBV28 and TRBJ2-1): DVKVTQSSRYLVKRTGEKVFLECVQDMDHENMFWYRQDPGLGLRLIYFSYDVKMKEKGDIPEGYSVSREKKERFSLILESASTNQTSMYLCASSFLGEGDNEQFFGPGTRLTVL.

The chain links TRBV6-5 to TRBJ1-1, with D possibly TRBD1 on 6 matching bases. Germline-derived CDR1 and CDR2 are MNHEY and SVGAGI. V lost 0 bases and J 11 bases, leaving 10 bases between the germline ends. CDR3 length: 12 amino acids. In nucleotides, the CDR3 is TGTGCCAGCAGTTACTCGGGCAGGGGCGCTTTCTTT. Encoded protein: CASSYSGRGAFF.

The chain combines TRBV13 with TRBJ2-1; 13 bases are shared with TRBD2. The CDR3 extends over 16 amino acids. V lost 3 bases and J lost 9; bases outside the gene matches: 8. CDR1 is PRHDT and CDR2 is FYEKMQ in the germline V gene (reference sequence). The CDR3 bases are TGTGCCAGCAGCTTTACGGGGACTAGCGGGATCGGTGAGCAGTTCTTC. Translated: CASSFTGTSGIGEQFF.

This clone was recorded only once. This chain joins TRBV4-2 and TRBJ1-1; D remains unclear. V was pared by 2 bases and J by 1 base, with 8 bases between. The V gene's germline CDR1 is LGHNA and CDR2 YNFKEQ. The CDR3 extends over 14 amino acids. The CDR3 region is CASSQREENTEAFF. DNA of the CDR3: TGTGCCAGCAGCCAACGGGAGGAGAACACTGAAGCTTTCTTT.

This clone has more than one count but fewer than ten. The chain employs TRBV5-4 and TRBJ2-7; 10 bases agree with TRBD1. CDR1 and CDR2 (germline): SGHNT, YYREEE (reference sequence). V shed 4 bases, J shed 4 bases, and the junction held 8 bases outside the gene matches. The CDR3 consists of 15 residues. The CDR3 loop reads CASSTDRGLSYEQYF. The CDR3 bases are TGTGCCAGCAGCACCGACAGGGGGCTTTCTTACGAGCAGTACTTC.

This clone appeared once. The chain joins TRBV5-1 to TRBJ1-2, with a possible D match to TRBD1 (5 bases). Deletions cut 0 bases from V and 5 bases from J, with 11 bases between. Per the germline V gene, CDR1 is SGHRS and CDR2 is YFSETQ. This CDR3 spans 14 amino acids. In DNA form, the CDR3 reads TGCGCCAGCAGCTTGGAAGATGCAGGGTATGGCTACACCTTC. This codes for CASSLEDAGYGYTF.

This clone occurred a few times. V is TRBV27 and J is TRBJ1-2; TRBD1 is a possible D gene (6 bases). The CDR3 contains 15 residues. V lost 0 bases to trimming and J lost 6 bases, with 14 bases between them. Germline CDR1 MNHEY, CDR2 SMNVEV (reference sequence). The CDR3 coding sequence is TGTGCCAGCAGTTTATCGAGGGGGGGCGCGGATGGCTACACCTTC. Translation gives CASSLSRGGADGYTF.

This clone came up once. J is TRBJ2-1 and V is TRBV25-1, with 8 bases identical to TRBD2. The CDR3 is 15 amino acids. Trimming cost V 3 bases and J 5 bases; bases outside gene matches: 6. CDR1 is MGHDK and CDR2 is SYGVNS in the germline V gene. CDR3 in DNA: TGTGCCAGCAGTGATTTAGCGGGACCGCACAATGAGCAGTTCTTC. Translating it yields CASSDLAGPHNEQFF. Full variable domain (remainder filled in from reference TRBV25-1 and TRBJ2-1): EADIYQTPRYLVIGTGKKITLECSQTMGHDKMYWYQQDPGMELHLIHYSYGVNSTEKGDLSSESTVSRIRTEHFPLTLESARPSHTSQYLCASSDLAGPHNEQFFGPGTRLTVL.

J is TRBJ1-2 and V is TRBV5-4, with 10 bases aligning to TRBD1. V gave up 0 bases and J gave up 7 bases; unmatched junction bases: 9. This CDR3 spans 16 amino acids. The germline CDR1 and CDR2 sequences are SGHNT and YYREEE (reference sequence). CDR3 residues: CASSLAQGTGEGGYTF. Written as DNA, the CDR3 is TGTGCCAGCAGCTTGGCCCAAGGGACAGGGGAGGGTGGCTACACCTTC.

V gene TRBV6-1 combines with J gene TRBJ1-6; a weak D match, TRBD1 (5 bases). Germline-derived CDR1 and CDR2 are MNHNS and SASEGT. The CDR3 extends over 15 amino acids. V was clipped by 4 bases and J by 5 bases, with 12 bases between them. The CDR3 reads CASSAATDHNSPLHF. Written as DNA, the CDR3 is TGTGCCAGCAGTGCAGCGACAGACCATAATTCACCCCTCCACTTT.

This clone has just a few counts. The chain has TRBV19 and TRBJ1-1; 8 nucleotides match TRBD1. The CDR3 runs to 17 residues. V lost 5 bases to trimming and J lost 0 bases; unmatched junction nucleotides: 11. Per the germline V gene, CDR1 is LNHDA and CDR2 is SQIVND (reference sequence). The DNA of the CDR3 is TGTGCCAGTAGTCTCCACCGGACAGGGACCATGAACACTGAAGCTTTCTTT. Protein: CASSLHRTGTMNTEAFF. Using reference TRBV19 and TRBJ1-1 for the parts outside the CDR3, the full variable domain is DGGITQSPKYLFRKEGQNVTLSCEQNLNHDAMYWYRQDPGQGLRLIYYSQIVNDFQKGDIAEGYSVSREKKESFPLTVTSAQKNPTAFYLCASSLHRTGTMNTEAFFGQGTRLTVV.

This sequence joins TRBV19 and TRBJ2-7, with D possibly TRBD1 on 5 matching bases. CDR1 is LNHDA, CDR2 SQIVND, per germline (reference sequence). The CDR3 spans 15 residues. V gave up 3 bases and J gave up 1 base, with 13 bases separating them. The CDR3: CASSIDSQKSYEQYF. The CDR3 nucleotides read TGTGCCAGTAGTATTGACAGCCAAAAATCCTACGAGCAGTACTTC. Complete variable domain (other parts from reference TRBV19 and TRBJ2-7): DGGITQSPKYLFRKEGQNVTLSCEQNLNHDAMYWYRQDPGQGLRLIYYSQIVNDFQKGDIAEGYSVSREKKESFPLTVTSAQKNPTAFYLCASSIDSQKSYEQYFGPGTRLTVT.

This rearrangement joins TRBV28 to TRBJ2-6, with a weak D call TRBD2 (6 bases). The ends were cut back, 3 bases at V and 0 bases at J, with 12 bases in the middle. The CDR3 extends over 17 amino acids. CDR1 and CDR2 from the germline V gene are MDHEN and SYDVKM. In nucleotides, the CDR3 is TGTGCCAGCAGTTTGCTCGGGGGAAACTCTGGGGCCAACGTCCTGACTTTC. It specifies CASSLLGGNSGANVLTF.

The chain recombines TRBV10-3 with TRBJ2-5, with D tentatively TRBD1 (5 bases). V lost 3 bases and J lost 4, with 12 bases in between. CDR1 and CDR2 from the germline V gene are ENHRY and SYGVKD. The CDR3 runs 14 residues. The CDR3 protein is CAISEGLDRETQYF. Written as DNA, the CDR3 is TGTGCCATCAGTGAAGGTCTCGACAGAGAGACCCAGTACTTC.

This clone came up once. The chain carries TRBV29-1 and TRBJ2-3; 7 positions match TRBD1. The CDR3 covers 16 residues. Germline CDR1 and CDR2: SQVTM and ANQGSEA. V shed 3 bases, J shed 4 bases, and the junction held 13 bases outside the gene matches. As DNA, the CDR3 is TGCAGCGTTGACAGGGGGTCCTCCGACGGCCCAGATACGCAGTATTTT. It yields the protein CSVDRGSSDGPDTQYF.

Turning to this clone: Germline is not matched at one junction end, which may reflect a read error. The genes are TRBV11-2 and TRBJ2-7; D is perhaps TRBD1 (6 bases). The CDR3 consists of 14 residues. CDR1 is SGHAT and CDR2 is FQNNGV in the germline V gene. Here the CDR3 reads CVSSFLQGSYEQYF. The DNA for the CDR3 is TGTGTCAGCAGCTTCTTACAGGGTTCCTACGAGCAGTACTTC.